The next 32 T cell receptor beta chains were all read from a single sample in a study of T cell repertoires in cytomegalovirus infection. A single record per CDR3 protein comes from TCRdb applying MiXCR to the reads. The data hold about 600,000 distinct CDR3 sequences, with more than 20% observed a single time. Sample: CD8+ T cells from PBMCs. The receptors shown here come from a human donor in good health (CMV status not recorded). Some clones in this sample may be carry-over from other donors' samples.

This clonotype was counted a few times. J is TRBJ1-1 and V is TRBV20-1; the D gene is possibly TRBD1 (5 bases). The ends were cut back, 2 bases at V and 0 bases at J, with 22 bases in the middle. Germline loops: CDR1 DFQATT, CDR2 SNEGSKA (reference sequence). This CDR3 is built from 18 residues. The CDR3 reads CSARTSEVQVQMNTEAFF. CDR3 bases: TGCAGTGCTAGAACCAGTGAAGTACAGGTGCAAATGAACACTGAAGCTTTCTTT.

This clonotype occurred a few times. The V gene is TRBV27, the J gene TRBJ2-7, with a tentative D call TRBD1 (5 bases). Germline lookup yields CDR1 MNHEY and CDR2 SMNVEV (reference sequence). Trimming removed 0 bases from V and 0 bases from J, with 9 bases in between. CDR3 length: 15 amino acids. The CDR3 here is CASSLSGASSYEQYV. The CDR3 coding sequence is TGTGCCAGCAGTTTATCTGGGGCCAGCTCCTACGAGCAGTACGTC.

With respect to this clonotype: This may be a read error, as it is one base from a much larger clone. This chain uses TRBV27 with TRBJ1-1, with D perhaps TRBD1 (6 bases). Germline V gene sequence: CDR1 MNHEY, CDR2 SMNVEV (reference sequence). The CDR3 contains 15 residues. Trimming pared 3 bases from V and 5 bases from J, leaving 16 bases between. CDR3 region: CASSFSRGGKTEAFF. The CDR3 coding sequence is TGTGCCAGCAGTTTTTCCCGCGGGGGCAAGACTGAAGCTTTCTTT.

The chain recombines TRBV28 with TRBJ2-7, with D maybe TRBD1 (6 bases). The length of the CDR3 is 13 residues. The germline V gene encodes CDR1 MDHEN and CDR2 SYDVKM. The ends were cut back, 4 bases at V and 6 bases at J, with 13 bases in the middle. The CDR3 reads CASSSPTGPEQYV. DNA of the CDR3: TGTGCCAGCAGTTCCCCTACAGGGCCCGAGCAGTACGTC.

This clonotype was found a few times. The rearrangement uses TRBV12-3 or TRBV12-4 and TRBJ2-1, with 8 nucleotides matching TRBD2. This CDR3 has 22 residues. The V and J ends lost 3 bases and 0 bases, in that order; junction bases with no gene match: 22. CDR3 bases: TGTGCCAGCAGTTTTTGGGGTGGCGGGGGGAGAGAGACCGGCCTCTCCTACAATGAGCAGTTCTTC. Translation gives CASSFWGGGGRETGLSYNEQFF.

In this sample, this clonotype turned up many times. V and J are TRBV28 and TRBJ1-3; D is ambiguous. The V gene lost 6 bases and the J gene lost 0 bases, with 9 bases spanning the gap. The length of the CDR3 is 14 residues. CDR1 is MDHEN, CDR2 SYDVKM, per germline. CDR3 nucleotides: TGTGCCAGCAGGCGGAAGAGCTCTGGAAACACCATATATTTT. It codes for CASRRKSSGNTIYF. Looking up the rest from reference TRBV28 and TRBJ1-3 gives the full variable domain: DVKVTQSSRYLVKRTGEKVFLECVQDMDHENMFWYRQDPGLGLRLIYFSYDVKMKEKGDIPEGYSVSREKKERFSLILESASTNQTSMYLCASRRKSSGNTIYFGEGSWLTVV.

V is TRBV20-1 and J is TRBJ1-1; 8 bases fit TRBD1. The junction had 2 bases not matched to a gene; V was cut back by 1 base and J by 4 bases. The V gene's germline CDR1 is DFQATT and CDR2 SNEGSKA (reference sequence). This CDR3 is built from 13 residues. CDR3 DNA sequence: TGCAGTGCTAGAGTGGACAGGGCCACTGAAGCTTTCTTT. As protein: CSARVDRATEAFF.

The gene calls are TRBV12-3 or TRBV12-4 and TRBJ1-1; D is uncertain. With 7 bases removed from V and 11 bases from J, the gap between germline ends came to 17 bases. CDR3 length: 12 amino acids. CDR3 sequence: CASTPKFDTAFF. The CDR3 bases are TGTGCCAGCACCCCTAAGTTCGATACGGCTTTCTTT.

This clonotype was picked up a small number of times. The rearrangement links TRBV10-3 to TRBJ1-1; a possible D gene is TRBD1 (6 bases). The CDR3 is 12 residues long. In germline, CDR1 is ENHRY, CDR2 SYGVKD. The V and J ends lost 6 bases and 6 bases respectively, with 11 bases between them. The CDR3: CAIRGTNSEAFF. CDR3 sequence (DNA): TGTGCCATCAGGGGGACAAATTCTGAAGCTTTCTTT.

This clonotype was observed a handful of times. This chain connects TRBV20-1 to TRBJ1-2, with D tentatively TRBD1 (6 bases). Germline values: CDR1 DFQATT, CDR2 SNEGSKA (reference sequence). V gave up 0 bases and J gave up 4 bases, with 15 bases separating them. The CDR3 loop spans 15 amino acids. The CDR3 loop is CSARDRDNVLYGYTF. The CDR3 bases are TGCAGTGCTAGAGATCGGGACAACGTGCTCTATGGCTACACCTTC.

There are a few counts of this clonotype. This chain joins TRBV4-3 and TRBJ2-2; 8 bases are shared with TRBD2. Unmatched junction bases numbered 6, after V lost 4 bases and J lost 5 bases. The CDR3 loop spans 15 amino acids. From germline, CDR1 is LGHNA and CDR2 YSLEER. CDR3 sequence (DNA): TGCGCCAGCAGCCCCGAGCGGGGGTGGACCGGGGAGCTGTTTTTT. Its protein is CASSPERGWTGELFF.

This clonotype showed up just once. The chain employs TRBV20-1 and TRBJ2-7; 12 bases are a match to TRBD1. The CDR3 covers 14 residues. V trimming: 1 base; J trimming: 3 bases; junction bases outside the gene matches: 1. Germline CDR1 reads DFQATT; CDR2 reads SNEGSKA (reference sequence). CDR3 nucleotide sequence: TGCAGTGCTAGAGGGGACAGGGGGCTCTACGAGCAGTACTTC. It is translated as CSARGDRGLYEQYF.

This clonotype showed up many times. Here the CDR3 reads CASSFRLATDTQYF. CDR3 sequence (DNA): TGTGCCAGCAGCTTCCGACTAGCCACAGATACGCAGTATTTT. The chain uses TRBV7-2 and TRBJ2-3; TRBD2 aligns across 7 bases. Germline trimming cut 3 bases from V and 2 bases from J; bases unmatched to any gene: 2. The germline gives CDR1 SGHTA, CDR2 FQGNSA. This CDR3 has 14 residues.

This clonotype was detected only a few times. The chain carries TRBV20-1 and TRBJ2-3; D possibly matches TRBD1 or TRBD2 (5 bases each). There are 16 residues in the CDR3. Germline CDR1 reads DFQATT; CDR2 reads SNEGSKA (reference sequence). With 5 bases removed from V and 0 bases from J, the gap between germline ends came to 18 bases. The chain's CDR3 is CSAFEGMTSSTDTQYF. CDR3 coding DNA: TGCAGTGCTTTCGAGGGGATGACGTCCAGCACAGATACGCAGTATTTT.

This chain links TRBV28 with TRBJ2-1; 14 bases are shared with TRBD2. V trimming: 6 bases; J trimming: 1 base; junction bases outside the gene matches: 20. The germline V gene has CDR1 MDHEN and CDR2 SYDVKM. CDR3 size: 22 residues. The DNA for the CDR3 is TGTGCCAGCAGCCCCACTCTCGCCCTCAGACTAGCGGGGGGGAGGTCCTACAATGAGCAGTTCTTC. It specifies CASSPTLALRLAGGRSYNEQFF.

This clonotype was found a few times. The rearrangement uses TRBV20-1 and TRBJ2-7; D might be TRBD1 (5 bases). This CDR3 comprises 12 residues. Trimming cost V 2 bases and J 3 bases, with 8 bases left between them. The V gene's germline CDR1 is DFQATT and CDR2 SNEGSKA (reference sequence). The CDR3 sequence: CSARRQSYEQYF. The CDR3, as DNA: TGCAGTGCTAGACGACAGAGCTACGAGCAGTACTTC.

This clonotype occurred a few times. The chain uses TRBV5-4 and TRBJ2-7, with 10 bases aligning to TRBD1. The junction had 10 bases not matched to a gene; V was cut back by 4 bases and J by 3 bases. Looked up from germline, CDR1 is SGHNT and CDR2 is YYREEE (reference sequence). The length of the CDR3 is 16 residues. CDR3 in amino acids: CASSAYRDRGYYEQYV. DNA for the CDR3: TGTGCCAGCAGCGCTTACCGGGACAGGGGATACTACGAGCAGTACGTC.

This sequence joins TRBV7-9 and TRBJ1-1; D remains unclear. The CDR3 totals 14 residues. With 0 bases removed from V and 0 bases from J, the gap between germline ends came to 5 bases. Germline CDR1 SEHNR, CDR2 FQNEAQ (reference sequence). CDR3 coding DNA: TGTGCCAGCAGCTTAGCGACGGTGAACACTGAAGCTTTCTTT. This encodes CASSLATVNTEAFF. Using reference TRBV7-9 and TRBJ1-1 for the parts outside the CDR3, the full variable domain is DTGVSQNPRHKITKRGQNVTFRCDPISEHNRLYWYRQTLGQGPEFLTYFQNEAQLEKSRLLSDRFSAERPKGSFSTLEIQRTEQGDSAMYLCASSLATVNTEAFFGQGTRLTVV.

This clonotype was counted a few times. The V gene is TRBV14, the J gene TRBJ2-1; 9 bases fit TRBD2. Germline V CDR1 and CDR2: SGHDN, FVKESK. V shed 5 bases and J 2 bases; nucleotides not matched to a gene: 13. CDR3 length: 18 amino acids. The CDR3 here is CASSSGASGVLTYNEQFF. In nucleotides, the CDR3 is TGTGCCAGCAGCTCCGGGGCTAGCGGGGTCCTCACCTACAATGAGCAGTTCTTC.

The V and J genes are TRBV20-1 and TRBJ2-5, with D uncertain. Germline lookup yields CDR1 DFQATT and CDR2 SNEGSKA (reference sequence). Trimming took off 1 base at V and 0 bases at J, with 9 bases between the two ends. The length of the CDR3 is 14 residues. CDR3: CSARGAQYQETQYF. The CDR3 coding sequence is TGCAGTGCTAGAGGGGCCCAGTACCAAGAGACCCAGTACTTC.

This clonotype was seen more than once but under ten times. The V call is TRBV5-1, the J call TRBJ1-6; 8 nucleotides align to TRBD1. The V segment lost 0 bases and the J segment 8 bases; nucleotides outside the gene matches: 1. The germline V gene encodes CDR1 SGHRS and CDR2 YFSETQ. The CDR3 runs 14 residues. The CDR3 nucleotides read TGCGCCAGCAGCTTGGGCAGGGGGCATTCACCCCTCCACTTT. It encodes CASSLGRGHSPLHF.

V and J are TRBV2 and TRBJ2-3, with 7 bases matching TRBD1. The CDR3 totals 15 residues. J was trimmed by 2 bases and V by 4 bases; bases with no gene match: 6. CDR1 SNHLY and CDR2 FYNNEI come from the germline V gene. The CDR3 nucleotides are TGTGCCAGCAGTGCGGGACAGCCGACCACAGATACGCAGTATTTT. Translated: CASSAGQPTTDTQYF.

The chain joins TRBV12-5 to TRBJ1-1; no firm D call. V lost 7 bases, J lost 10 bases, and 16 bases lay in between. The germline CDR1 and CDR2 sequences are LGHNT and FRNRAP. CDR3 length: 12 residues. CDR3 nucleotide sequence: TGTGCTAGTGCCAAAGGTATGGGAGGAGCTTTCTTT. Protein product: CASAKGMGGAFF.

Only a few counts were recorded for this clonotype. The chain employs TRBV6-2 or TRBV6-3 and TRBJ2-3, with 9 bases aligning to TRBD2. Germline loops: CDR1 MNHEY, CDR2 SVGEGT. This CDR3 comprises 14 residues. J lost 4 bases, V lost 7 bases, and 6 bases had no gene match. CDR3: CASTPGLASDTQYF. The CDR3 nucleotides are TGTGCCAGCACCCCGGGACTAGCATCAGATACGCAGTATTTT.

As to this clonotype: This could be a read error, since a much larger clone is one nucleotide away. The J gene is TRBJ1-2, the V gene TRBV28; D is undetermined. CDR1 and CDR2 from the germline V gene are MDHEN and SYDVKM. Trimming shortened V by 4 bases and J by 0 bases, and 18 bases separated the two germline ends. The CDR3 spans 17 residues. The CDR3 protein is CASSSNPLSRTNYGYTF. CDR3 nucleotide sequence: TGTGCCAGCAGTTCCAACCCCCTTTCCCGGACTAACTATGGCTACACCTTC.

This clonotype was found many times. The chain links TRBV7-6 to TRBJ1-1, with D uncertain. CDR3 length: 15 amino acids. Between the trimmed V and J ends, which lost 3 bases and 3 bases, there was a span of 14 bases. CDR1 is SGHVS, CDR2 FNYEAQ, per germline. CDR3 sequence reads: CASSLRGNGYTEAFF. Written as DNA, the CDR3 is TGTGCCAGCAGCTTGAGAGGGAACGGGTACACTGAAGCTTTCTTT.

This clonotype was seen a handful of times. The chain employs TRBV4-1 and TRBJ2-3, with TRBD2 identical over 10 bases. Looked up from germline, CDR1 is MGHRA and CDR2 is YSYEKL. The CDR3 contains 17 residues. Unmatched junction bases numbered 12, after V lost 3 bases and J lost 6 bases. Here the CDR3 reads CASSHSSGLALSDTQYF. In nucleotides, the CDR3 is TGCGCCAGCAGCCACAGTTCGGGACTAGCGTTATCCGATACGCAGTATTTT.

There are a few counts of this clonotype. The chain employs TRBV20-1 and TRBJ1-2; D gene uncertain. CDR1 DFQATT and CDR2 SNEGSKA come from the germline V gene (reference sequence). This CDR3 comprises 12 residues. V was pared by 5 bases and J by 2 bases, with 9 bases between. This CDR3 reads CSAPGLNYGYTF. As DNA, the CDR3 is TGCAGTGCTCCGGGCCTCAACTATGGCTACACCTTC.

J is TRBJ1-2 and V is TRBV28; D not resolved. V was pared by 3 bases and J by 5 bases, with 16 bases between. There are 15 residues in the CDR3. CDR1 MDHEN and CDR2 SYDVKM come from the germline V gene. CDR3 sequence (DNA): TGTGCCAGCAGTTTGGTGGCAGGAGTTAAGTATGGCTACACCTTC. Protein product: CASSLVAGVKYGYTF.

This clonotype was picked up a small number of times. The V gene is TRBV23-1, the J gene TRBJ2-7; no definite D call. TRBV23-1 is an ORF, with its function uncertain. This CDR3 spans 15 amino acids. V was trimmed by 0 bases and J by 3 bases, leaving 12 bases between them. The CDR3 loop reads CASSQSIKHYYEQYV. DNA for the CDR3: TGCGCCAGCAGTCAATCGATTAAACATTACTACGAGCAGTACGTC.

The V and J genes are TRBV4-1 and TRBJ2-7; D may match TRBD1 or TRBD2 (5 bases each). This CDR3 region has 14 residues. Per germline, CDR1 MGHRA and CDR2 YSYEKL. Trimming removed 4 bases at V and 3 bases at J, with 13 bases between. CDR3 DNA: TGCGCCAGCAGCCTGTCGTGGGGGAACTACGAGCAGTACTTC. Its protein is CASSLSWGNYEQYF.

This chain joins TRBV6-6 and TRBJ2-1, with TRBD1 identical over 8 bases. With 7 bases clipped from V and 2 bases from J, the junction kept 7 bases outside the gene matches. Germline V gene lookup returns CDR1 MNHNY and CDR2 SVGAGI (reference sequence). CDR3 length: 15 residues. Here the CDR3 DNA reads TGTGCCAGCAAGGCGCGACAGGGGCCCTACAATGAGCAGTTCTTC. Protein sequence: CASKARQGPYNEQFF.